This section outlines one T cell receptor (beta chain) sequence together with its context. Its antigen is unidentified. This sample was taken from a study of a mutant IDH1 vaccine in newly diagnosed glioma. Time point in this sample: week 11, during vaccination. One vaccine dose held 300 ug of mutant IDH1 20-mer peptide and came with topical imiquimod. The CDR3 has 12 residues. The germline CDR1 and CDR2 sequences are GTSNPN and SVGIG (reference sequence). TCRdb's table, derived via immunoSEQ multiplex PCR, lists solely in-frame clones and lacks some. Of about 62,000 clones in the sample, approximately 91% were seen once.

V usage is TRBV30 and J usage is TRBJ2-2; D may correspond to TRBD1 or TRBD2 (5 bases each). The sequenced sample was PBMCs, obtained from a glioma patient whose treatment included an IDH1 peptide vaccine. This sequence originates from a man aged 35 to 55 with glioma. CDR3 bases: TGTGGCGGGCAGGGCCCCACCGGGGAGCTGTTTTTT. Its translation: CGGQGPTGELFF.